Following are 4 T cell receptor beta chains from one sample sequenced in a study of response to subunit inactivated influenza vaccine (dated by TCRdb to 2017 to 2018). The method behind the library was RT-PCR. These reads were obtained on an Illumina HiSeq 2500. In TCRdb, the public reads were trimmed at Q25 with fastp and aligned with MiXCR, with productive beta chains retained. Here each entry gathers all rows of one CDR3 protein and keeps the most common genes and DNA. The table for this sample lists some 550,000 distinct CDR3 sequences; approximately 24% of them were counted only once. Clones ranked in the top ten supply 2.5% to 3.5% of the sample. These data were also reused for a study on T cells expressing NK-cell markers. The second study, in turn, reports: 5'RACE template switching, by which a universal primer site and unique molecular identifiers were added, was used to make TCR beta cDNA libraries.

The starting material was CD4+ T cells sorted from PBMCs, obtained 11 to 12 days after vaccination. All receptors come from a middle-aged man who received an inactivated influenza vaccine. Donor details come from another sample of the same person, matched by shared clones.

This chain links TRBV7-9 with TRBJ2-5, with 11 positions matching TRBD2. Germline CDR1 SEHNR, CDR2 FQNEAQ (reference sequence). This CDR3 is built from 16 residues. After removal of 5 bases from V and 4 bases from J, the junction contained 9 bases not matched to a gene. CDR3 amino acids: CASSEGTSGPSETQYF. DNA of the CDR3: TGTGCCAGCAGCGAGGGGACTAGCGGCCCCTCAGAGACCCAGTACTTC.

This clonotype was observed once. A read error may account for a junction end that differs from germline. This chain joins TRBV6-5 and TRBJ2-7, with D maybe TRBD2 (6 bases). Germline-derived CDR1 and CDR2 are MNHEY and SVGAGI. The CDR3 length is 14 residues. CDR3 bases: TGTGCCGGCAGTTACTCGACTGGGGGGTTCGAGCAGTACTTC. It specifies CAGSYSTGGFEQYF.

The chain links TRBV29-1 to TRBJ2-3, with TRBD2 identical over 7 bases. V lost 6 bases, J lost 2 bases, and 8 bases stayed unmatched. This CDR3 contains 14 residues. CDR1 is SQVTM and CDR2 is ANQGSEA in the germline V gene. CDR3 DNA sequence: TGCAGCGTAGTAAGCGGGACGATCACAGATACGCAGTATTTT. Its protein product is CSVVSGTITDTQYF.

The gene calls are TRBV4-2 and TRBJ2-1, with TRBD1 matching 9 bases. Germline V gives CDR1 LGHNA, CDR2 YNFKEQ. CDR3 size: 16 residues. V lost 0 bases and J lost 6; bases outside the gene matches: 6. CDR3 DNA sequence: TGTGCCAGCAGCCAAGACGGGACAGGGCAGAGCAATGAGCAGTTCTTC. Its translation: CASSQDGTGQSNEQFF.